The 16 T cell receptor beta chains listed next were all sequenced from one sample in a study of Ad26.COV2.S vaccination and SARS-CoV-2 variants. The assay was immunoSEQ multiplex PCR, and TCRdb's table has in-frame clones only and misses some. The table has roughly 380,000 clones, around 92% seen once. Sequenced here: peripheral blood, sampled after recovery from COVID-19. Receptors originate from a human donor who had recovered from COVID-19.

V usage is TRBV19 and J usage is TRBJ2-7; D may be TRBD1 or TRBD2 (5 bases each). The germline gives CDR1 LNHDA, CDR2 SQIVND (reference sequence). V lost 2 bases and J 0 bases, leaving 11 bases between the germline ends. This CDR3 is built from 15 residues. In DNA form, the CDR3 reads TGTGCCAGTAGTATAACCGGGGCCTTCTCCTACGAGCAGTACTTC. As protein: CASSITGAFSYEQYF.

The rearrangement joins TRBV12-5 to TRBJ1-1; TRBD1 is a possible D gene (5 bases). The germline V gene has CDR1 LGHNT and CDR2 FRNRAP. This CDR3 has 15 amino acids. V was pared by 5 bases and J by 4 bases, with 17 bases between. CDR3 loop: CASGPPERRGTEAFF. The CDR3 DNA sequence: TGTGCTAGTGGTCCCCCGGAGCGAAGGGGCACTGAAGCTTTCTTT.

CDR3 sequence reads: CAISEGRATNEQFF. CDR3 in DNA: TGTGCCATCAGTGAAGGCAGGGCCACCAATGAGCAGTTCTTC. The V gene is TRBV10-3, the J gene TRBJ2-1; a weak D match, TRBD1 (5 bases). V was clipped by 3 bases and J by 6 bases, with 12 bases between them. The CDR3 consists of 14 residues. Germline V gene sequence: CDR1 ENHRY, CDR2 SYGVKD.

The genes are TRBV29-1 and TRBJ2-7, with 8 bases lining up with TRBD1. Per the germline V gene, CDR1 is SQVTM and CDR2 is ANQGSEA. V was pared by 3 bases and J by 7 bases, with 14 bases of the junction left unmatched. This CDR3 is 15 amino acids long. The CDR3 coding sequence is TGCAGCGTTGAGGCCCGGGACAGGTTTGCTGGAGAGCAGTACTTC. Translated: CSVEARDRFAGEQYF.

The DNA for the CDR3 is TGTGCCAGCAGCCCAGACAGGAGGGTGAAGTACTTC. This gives the protein CASSPDRRVKYF. The V call is TRBV7-8, the J call TRBJ2-7; D may correspond to TRBD1 or TRBD2 (6 bases each). V gave up 5 bases and J gave up 11 bases, with 16 bases separating them. This CDR3 has 12 residues. Germline V gives CDR1 SGHVS, CDR2 FQNEAQ.

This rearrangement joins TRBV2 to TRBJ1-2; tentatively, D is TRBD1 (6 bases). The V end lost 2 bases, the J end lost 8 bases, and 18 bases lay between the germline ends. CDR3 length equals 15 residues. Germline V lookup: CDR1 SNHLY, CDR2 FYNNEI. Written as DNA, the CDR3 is TGTGCCAGCAGTGAAAATTTGGGGGGCGCGAAGGGCTACACCTTC. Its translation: CASSENLGGAKGYTF. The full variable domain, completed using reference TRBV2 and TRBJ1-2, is EPEVTQTPSHQVTQMGQEVILRCVPISNHLYFYWYRQILGQKVEFLVSFYNNEISEKSEIFDDQFSVERPDGSNFTLKIRSTKLEDSAMYFCASSENLGGAKGYTFGSGTRLTVV.

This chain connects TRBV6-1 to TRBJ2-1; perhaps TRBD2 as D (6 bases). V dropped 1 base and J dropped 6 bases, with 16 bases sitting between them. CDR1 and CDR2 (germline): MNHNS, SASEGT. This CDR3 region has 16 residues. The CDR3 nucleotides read TGTGCCAGCAGTGAAGAAGCGGGCAGTGCCCTCAATGAGCAGTTCTTC. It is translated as CASSEEAGSALNEQFF.

CDR3 amino acids: CAISEPRGAGAIQETQYF. The CDR3 bases are TGTGCCATCAGTGAGCCTCGGGGCGCGGGGGCTATTCAAGAGACCCAGTACTTC. The chain couples TRBV10-3 to TRBJ2-5; a weak D match, TRBD2 (7 bases). The V end was cut by 2 bases, the J end by 2 bases, with 21 bases between. This CDR3 has 18 amino acids. Looked up from germline, CDR1 is ENHRY and CDR2 is SYGVKD.

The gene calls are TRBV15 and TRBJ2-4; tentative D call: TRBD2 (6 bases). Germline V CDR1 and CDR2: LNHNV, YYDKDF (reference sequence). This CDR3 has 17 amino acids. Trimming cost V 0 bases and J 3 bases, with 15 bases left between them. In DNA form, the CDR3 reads TGTGCCACCAGCAGAGATCGGGGCGGGGACGGCAAAAACATTCAGTACTTC. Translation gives CATSRDRGGDGKNIQYF.

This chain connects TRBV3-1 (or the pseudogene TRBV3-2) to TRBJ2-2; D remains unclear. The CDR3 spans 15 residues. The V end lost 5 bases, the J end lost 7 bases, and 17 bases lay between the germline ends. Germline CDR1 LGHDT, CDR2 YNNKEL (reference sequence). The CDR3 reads CASSSWFGLGGELFF. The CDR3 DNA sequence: TGTGCCAGCAGCTCGTGGTTCGGTTTGGGCGGGGAGCTGTTTTTT.

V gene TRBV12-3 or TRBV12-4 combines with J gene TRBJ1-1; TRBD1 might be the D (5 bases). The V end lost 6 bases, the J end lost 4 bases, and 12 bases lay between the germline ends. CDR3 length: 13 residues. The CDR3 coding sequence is TGTGCCAGCAGCCTTAGGGACGGCACTGAAGCTTTCTTT. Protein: CASSLRDGTEAFF.

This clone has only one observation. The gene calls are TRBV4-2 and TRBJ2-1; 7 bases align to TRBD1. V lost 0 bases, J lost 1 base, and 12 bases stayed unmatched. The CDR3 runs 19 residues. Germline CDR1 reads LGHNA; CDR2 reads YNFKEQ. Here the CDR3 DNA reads TGTGCCAGCAGCCAAGATTGGAGCGGACAGGTTGTTTCCTACAATGAGCAGTTCTTC. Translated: CASSQDWSGQVVSYNEQFF.

The CDR3 loop reads CASNQGLQETQYF. The CDR3 DNA follows: TGTGCCAGCAACCAAGGTTTGCAAGAGACCCAGTACTTC. The rearrangement joins TRBV2 to TRBJ2-5; D ambiguous. Germline CDR1 and CDR2: SNHLY and FYNNEI. The CDR3 extends over 13 amino acids. Trimming stripped 7 bases from V and 2 bases from J, with 11 bases between.

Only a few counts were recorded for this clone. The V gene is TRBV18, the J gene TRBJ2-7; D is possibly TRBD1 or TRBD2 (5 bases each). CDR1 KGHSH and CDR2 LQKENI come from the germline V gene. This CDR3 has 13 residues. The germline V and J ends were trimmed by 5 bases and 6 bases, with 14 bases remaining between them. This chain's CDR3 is CASSTGTQTEQYF. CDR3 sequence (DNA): TGTGCCAGCTCAACCGGGACCCAAACCGAGCAGTACTTC.

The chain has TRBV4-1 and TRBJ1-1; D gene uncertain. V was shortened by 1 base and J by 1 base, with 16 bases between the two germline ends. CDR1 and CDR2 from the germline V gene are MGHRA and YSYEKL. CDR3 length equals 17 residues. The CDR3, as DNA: TGCGCCAGCAGCCAAGTCTCTAGTACAAAGCAGAACACTGAAGCTTTCTTT. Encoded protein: CASSQVSSTKQNTEAFF.

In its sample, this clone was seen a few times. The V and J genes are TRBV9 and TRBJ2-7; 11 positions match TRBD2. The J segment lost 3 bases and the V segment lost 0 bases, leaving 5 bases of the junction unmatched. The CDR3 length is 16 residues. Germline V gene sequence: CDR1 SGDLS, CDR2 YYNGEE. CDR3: CASSVGSSGGNYEQYF. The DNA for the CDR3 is TGTGCCAGCAGCGTAGGGTCTAGCGGGGGGAACTACGAGCAGTACTTC.